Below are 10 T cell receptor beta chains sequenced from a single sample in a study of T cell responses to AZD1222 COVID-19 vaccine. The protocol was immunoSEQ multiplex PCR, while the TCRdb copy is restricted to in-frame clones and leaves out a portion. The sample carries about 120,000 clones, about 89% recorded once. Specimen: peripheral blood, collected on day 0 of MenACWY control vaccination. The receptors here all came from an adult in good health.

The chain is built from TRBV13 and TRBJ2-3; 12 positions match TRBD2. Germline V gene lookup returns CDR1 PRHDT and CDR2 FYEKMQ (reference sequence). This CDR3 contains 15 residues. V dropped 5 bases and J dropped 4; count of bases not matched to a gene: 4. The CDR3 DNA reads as TGTGCCAGCAGCCGGACTAGCGGGGAAGCAGATACGCAGTATTTT. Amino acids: CASSRTSGEADTQYF.

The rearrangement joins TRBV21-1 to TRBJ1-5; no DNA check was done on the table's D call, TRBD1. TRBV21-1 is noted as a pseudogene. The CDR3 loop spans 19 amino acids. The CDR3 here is CASSSVRRDRPYSNQPQHF. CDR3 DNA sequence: TGTGCCAGCAGCTCCGTCCGTCGTGACAGACCATATAGCAATCAGCCCCAGCATTTT.

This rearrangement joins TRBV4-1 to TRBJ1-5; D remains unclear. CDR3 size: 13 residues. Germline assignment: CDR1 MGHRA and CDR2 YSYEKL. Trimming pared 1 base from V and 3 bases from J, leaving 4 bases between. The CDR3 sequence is CASSQGHNQPQHF. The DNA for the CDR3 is TGCGCCAGCAGCCAAGGCCACAATCAGCCCCAGCATTTT.

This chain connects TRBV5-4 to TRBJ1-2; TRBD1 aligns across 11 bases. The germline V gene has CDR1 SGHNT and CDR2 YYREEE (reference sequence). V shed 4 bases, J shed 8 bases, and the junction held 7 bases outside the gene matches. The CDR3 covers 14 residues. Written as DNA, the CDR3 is TGTGCCAGCAGCCCCGGACAGGGGGCGTGGGGCTACACCTTC. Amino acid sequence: CASSPGQGAWGYTF. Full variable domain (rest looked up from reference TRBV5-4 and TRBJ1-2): ETGVTQSPTHLIKTRGQQVTLRCSSQSGHNTVSWYQQALGQGPQFIFQYYREEENGRGNFPPRFSGLQFPNYSSELNVNALELDDSALYLCASSPGQGAWGYTFGSGTRLTVV.

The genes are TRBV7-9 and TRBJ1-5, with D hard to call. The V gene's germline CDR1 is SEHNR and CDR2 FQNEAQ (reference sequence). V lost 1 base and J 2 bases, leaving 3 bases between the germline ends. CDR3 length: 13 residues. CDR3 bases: TGTGCCAGCAGCTTAGATGGCAATCAGCCCCAGCATTTT. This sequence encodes CASSLDGNQPQHF.

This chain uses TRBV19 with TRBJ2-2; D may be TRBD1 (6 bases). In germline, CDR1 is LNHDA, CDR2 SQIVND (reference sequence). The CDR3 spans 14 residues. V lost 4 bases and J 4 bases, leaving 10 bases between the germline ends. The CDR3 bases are TGTGCCAGTAGTAAATGGGGGCCCACCGGGGAGCTGTTTTTT. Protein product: CASSKWGPTGELFF.

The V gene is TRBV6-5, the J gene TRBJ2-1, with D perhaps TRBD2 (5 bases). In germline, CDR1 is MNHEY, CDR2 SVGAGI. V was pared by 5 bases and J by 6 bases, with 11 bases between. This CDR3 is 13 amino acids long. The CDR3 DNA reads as TGTGCCAGCAGTCGTCTAGCTGCCAATGAGCAGTTCTTC. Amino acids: CASSRLAANEQFF.

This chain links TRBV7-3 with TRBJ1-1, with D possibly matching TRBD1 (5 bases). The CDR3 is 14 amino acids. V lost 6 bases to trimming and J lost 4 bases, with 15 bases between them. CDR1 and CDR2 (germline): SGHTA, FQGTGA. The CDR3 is CASSPRGSGTEAFF. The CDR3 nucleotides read TGTGCCAGCAGTCCTAGGGGTTCAGGCACTGAAGCTTTCTTT.

CDR3 loop: CATSGGPSTYNEQFF. The DNA of the CDR3 is TGTGCCACCAGTGGGGGACCATCTACCTACAATGAGCAGTTCTTC. This sequence joins TRBV24-1 and TRBJ2-1; tentatively, D is TRBD1 or TRBD2 (5 bases each). This CDR3 contains 15 residues. Germline values: CDR1 KGHDR, CDR2 SFDVKD. The V end was cut by 5 bases, the J end by 2 bases, with 12 bases between.

The CDR3 sequence is CASSERTGRDTGELFF. As DNA, the CDR3 is TGCGCCAGCAGTGAACGGACAGGGCGGGACACCGGGGAGCTGTTTTTT. The V and J genes are TRBV10-1 and TRBJ2-2, with 8 positions matching TRBD1. The germline CDR1 and CDR2 sequences are WNHNN and SYGVQD (reference sequence). J was trimmed by 3 bases and V by 3 bases; bases with no gene match: 6. The CDR3 is 16 amino acids.